One sample yielded the 18 T cell receptor beta chains listed below, sequenced in a study of CD8 T cells in Susac syndrome. With random hexamers, reverse transcription was performed on about 0.5 to 1 ug of RNA. TCRdb called the immunoSEQ multiplex PCR reads again in MiXCR, with one record for every CDR3 protein. Of approximately 190,000 distinct CDR3 sequences in the sample, around 93% were seen once. Sequenced material: CD8+ T cells from PBMCs. These receptors were taken from a human donor with Susac syndrome.

The chain joins TRBV11-2 to TRBJ2-1; no firm D call. Trimming pared 4 bases from V and 3 bases from J, leaving 13 bases between. The CDR3 is made up of 15 amino acids. Germline CDR1 reads SGHAT; CDR2 reads FQNNGV. The CDR3 here is CASSSPGYFYNEQFF. The CDR3 DNA sequence: TGTGCCAGCAGCTCCCCCGGCTACTTCTACAATGAGCAGTTCTTC.

The chain joins TRBV30 to TRBJ2-2; 11 bases map to TRBD2. The CDR3 spans 15 residues. Germline V lookup: CDR1 GTSNPN, CDR2 SVGIG (reference sequence). The ends lost 4 bases at V and 7 bases at J; junction bases unmatched: 8. The CDR3, as DNA: TGTGCCTGGAATAGCGGGGGGGCCCCCAGCGGGGAGCTGTTTTTT. Its translation is CAWNSGGAPSGELFF.

The chain carries TRBV5-4 and TRBJ2-1; TRBD2 might be the D (5 bases). Trimming pared 1 base from V and 5 bases from J, leaving 13 bases between. Per germline, CDR1 SGHNT and CDR2 YYREEE (reference sequence). The CDR3 is 15 amino acids. This chain's CDR3 is CASSLLDLGNNEQFF. DNA for the CDR3: TGTGCCAGCAGCTTGTTGGATCTCGGGAACAATGAGCAGTTCTTC.

The chain employs TRBV6-5 and TRBJ1-3, with 9 bases that match TRBD1. The CDR3 extends over 18 amino acids. The germline gives CDR1 MNHEY, CDR2 SVGAGI. Losses at the gene ends were 0 bases for V and 4 bases for J; bases not matched to a gene: 10. The CDR3 sequence is CASSYSPPQGALGNTIYF. CDR3 bases: TGTGCCAGCAGTTACTCCCCTCCACAGGGGGCGCTCGGAAACACCATATATTTT.

The V gene is TRBV28, the J gene TRBJ2-6, with a possible D match to TRBD1 (6 bases). Trimming removed 1 base from V and 2 bases from J, with 12 bases in between. Germline CDR1 reads MDHEN; CDR2 reads SYDVKM. CDR3 length: 17 amino acids. The CDR3 loop reads CASSLSPPGAGANVLTF. In DNA form, the CDR3 reads TGTGCCAGCAGTTTATCCCCTCCAGGGGCTGGGGCCAACGTCCTGACTTTC.

The chain links TRBV4-1 to TRBJ2-5; weak D call: TRBD1 (6 bases). V lost 1 base and J lost 4, with 13 bases in between. CDR3 length: 15 residues. The germline gives CDR1 MGHRA, CDR2 YSYEKL. CDR3 nucleotides: TGCGCCAGCAGCCAAGCCAGGGGTCAGCGAGAGACCCAGTACTTC. Protein product: CASSQARGQRETQYF.

The rearrangement links TRBV2 to TRBJ1-4; D ambiguous. The CDR3 runs 15 residues. Trimming removed 1 base at V and 4 bases at J, with 10 bases between. The germline CDR1 and CDR2 sequences are SNHLY and FYNNEI. The CDR3 coding sequence is TGTGCCAGCAGTGAAGGGTACAGAGATAATGAAAAACTGTTTTTT. It specifies CASSEGYRDNEKLFF.

The V gene is TRBV9, the J gene TRBJ2-1; 9 nucleotides line up with TRBD2. This CDR3 has 16 residues. The J segment lost 8 bases and the V segment lost 0 bases, leaving 9 bases of the junction unmatched. CDR1 is SGDLS, CDR2 YYNGEE, per germline. CDR3 loop: CASSVGSPSGIDEQFF. As DNA, the CDR3 is TGTGCCAGCAGCGTAGGGTCGCCTAGCGGGATAGATGAGCAGTTCTTC.

The rearrangement links TRBV10-2 to TRBJ2-1; D may be TRBD2 (6 bases). Germline CDR1 reads WSHSY; CDR2 reads SAAADI. CDR3 size: 13 residues. Trimming shortened V by 3 bases and J by 7 bases, and 10 bases separated the two germline ends. The CDR3 nucleotides are TGCGCCAGCAGTGATGGAGGGACGAATGAGCAGTTCTTC. It codes for CASSDGGTNEQFF.

The chain is built from TRBV12-2 and TRBJ2-7; the table names TRBD2, a call not compared with the DNA. TRBV12-2 is labeled a pseudogene. This CDR3 spans 16 amino acids. CDR3 DNA sequence: TGTGCAAGTCGCTCGGCGATGACTAGCGGGTCCTACGAGCAGTACTTC. Protein sequence: CASRSAMTSGSYEQYF.

CDR3 bases: TGTGCCAGCAGTTTAGGGGCGGGGTACGAGCAGTACTTC. Its protein is CASSLGAGYEQYF. J is TRBJ2-7 and V is TRBV12-3 or TRBV12-4; a weak D match, TRBD2 (6 bases). The CDR3 consists of 13 residues. V gave up 1 base and J gave up 4 bases, with 8 bases separating them.

The chain uses TRBV12-3 or TRBV12-4 and TRBJ1-1; 8 nucleotides match TRBD1. The J segment lost 5 bases and the V segment lost 5 bases, leaving 10 bases of the junction unmatched. This CDR3 region has 15 residues. The CDR3 loop reads CASSPLTGERTEAFF. The CDR3 DNA reads TGTGCCAGCAGTCCTCTGACAGGGGAGAGGACTGAAGCTTTCTTT.

The V and J genes are TRBV20-1 and TRBJ2-7; 11 bases align to TRBD2. The V and J ends lost 4 bases and 5 bases, in that order; junction bases with no gene match: 7. In germline, CDR1 is DFQATT, CDR2 SNEGSKA (reference sequence). The CDR3 runs to 14 residues. For the CDR3, the DNA is TGCAGTGCTATCCCGACTAGCGGGATAAACGAGCAGTACTTC. Translating it yields CSAIPTSGINEQYF.

This rearrangement joins TRBV27 to TRBJ2-3; no firm D call. CDR3 length equals 15 residues. V was pared by 5 bases and J by 1 base, with 13 bases between. Looked up from germline, CDR1 is MNHEY and CDR2 is SMNVEV (reference sequence). For the CDR3, the DNA is TGTGCCAGCAGTCTAGTGATCGACGGCACAGATACGCAGTATTTT. This codes for CASSLVIDGTDTQYF.

The chain has TRBV5-1 and TRBJ2-5; 7 bases are shared with TRBD2. Germline lookup yields CDR1 SGHRS and CDR2 YFSETQ. The CDR3 is made up of 16 amino acids. V was clipped by 0 bases and J by 0 bases; unmatched bases: 5. The CDR3: CASSLAPAGNQETQYF. For the CDR3, the DNA is TGCGCCAGCAGCTTGGCTCCAGCGGGGAACCAAGAGACCCAGTACTTC.

The rearrangement joins TRBV7-8 to TRBJ2-5; TRBD1 aligns across 8 bases. The CDR3 is 14 residues long. V gave up 3 bases and J gave up 1 base; unmatched junction bases: 1. Germline loops: CDR1 SGHVS, CDR2 FQNEAQ. CDR3 sequence reads: CASSLGQVQETQYF. The DNA for the CDR3 is TGTGCCAGCAGCTTGGGACAGGTCCAAGAGACCCAGTACTTC.

The chain couples TRBV20-1 to TRBJ2-7; the D is unclear. V was pared by 1 base and J by 2 bases, with 9 bases between. The germline gives CDR1 DFQATT, CDR2 SNEGSKA (reference sequence). This CDR3 region has 13 residues. This chain's CDR3 is CSARGTPTYEQYF. DNA of the CDR3: TGCAGTGCTAGAGGGACGCCGACCTACGAGCAGTACTTC.

This clonotype appeared a single time. The chain carries TRBV6-6 and TRBJ2-3; the match to TRBD1 covers 10 bases. V gave up 2 bases and J gave up 6 bases; unmatched junction bases: 5. The CDR3 consists of 15 residues. CDR1 is MNHNY, CDR2 SVGAGI, per germline (reference sequence). The CDR3 loop reads CASSYPTGGADTQYF. In DNA, the CDR3 is TGTGCCAGCAGTTACCCGACAGGGGGCGCGGATACGCAGTATTTT.